This TCR beta chain was captured in a study of blood T cells in healthy people across ages. Using a J-beta primer mix together with a sample-barcoded 5' primer, a second PCR was run for 7 to 11 cycles. Through a template-switch adaptor with 12 random nucleotides, each cDNA molecule received a tag. In TCRdb, the 5' RACE reads were re-called with MiXCR into one record per CDR3 protein. Of 700,000 to 950,000 distinct CDR3 sequences listed, roughly 43% were seen once; the top ten hold more than 20%. Overall study results and limits: The authors considered diversity estimates from one million T cells to be underestimates.

As to this clonotype: Its cognate antigen is unknown. The junction and the germline gene differ at one end; a read error may be behind it.

Germline V CDR1 and CDR2: LGHNA, YSLEER. CDR3 length equals 15 residues. The rearrangement uses TRBV4-3 and TRBJ2-1; 8 bases map to TRBD2. This clonotype was obtained from a woman aged 60-70 years in good health. Sequenced input: blood. CDR3 nucleotide sequence: TGCGCCAGCAGCCAAGATGGGGGACTAGTTAATGAGCAGTATTTC. Its protein product is CASSQDGGLVNEQYF.